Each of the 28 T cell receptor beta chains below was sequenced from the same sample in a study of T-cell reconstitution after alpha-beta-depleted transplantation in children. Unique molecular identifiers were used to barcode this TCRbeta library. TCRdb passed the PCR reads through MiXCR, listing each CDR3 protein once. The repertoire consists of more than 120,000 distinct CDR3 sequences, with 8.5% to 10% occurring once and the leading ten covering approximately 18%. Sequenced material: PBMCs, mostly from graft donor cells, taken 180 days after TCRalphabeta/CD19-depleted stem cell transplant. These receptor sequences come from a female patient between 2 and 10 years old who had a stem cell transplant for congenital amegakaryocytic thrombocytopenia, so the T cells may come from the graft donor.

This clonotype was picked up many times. Here the CDR3 reads CASSLVPHSYNEQFF. CDR3 nucleotides: TGCGCCAGCAGCTTGGTGCCCCACTCCTACAATGAGCAGTTCTTC. V and J are TRBV5-1 and TRBJ2-1; D is undetermined. CDR1 is SGHRS, CDR2 YFSETQ, per germline. This CDR3 spans 15 amino acids. The V and J ends lost 0 bases and 0 bases respectively, with 7 bases between them.

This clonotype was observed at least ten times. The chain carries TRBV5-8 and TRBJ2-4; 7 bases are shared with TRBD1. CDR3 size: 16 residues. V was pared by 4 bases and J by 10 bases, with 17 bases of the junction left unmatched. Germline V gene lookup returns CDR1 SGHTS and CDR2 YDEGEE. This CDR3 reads CASSDGTETTREIQYF. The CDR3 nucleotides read TGTGCCAGCAGCGACGGGACAGAGACCACCAGGGAAATTCAGTACTTC.

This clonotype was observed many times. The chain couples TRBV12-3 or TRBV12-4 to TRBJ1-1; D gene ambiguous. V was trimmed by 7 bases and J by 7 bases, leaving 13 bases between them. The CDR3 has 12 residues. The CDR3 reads CASKSKGGEAFF. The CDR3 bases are TGTGCCAGCAAAAGTAAGGGCGGTGAAGCTTTCTTT.

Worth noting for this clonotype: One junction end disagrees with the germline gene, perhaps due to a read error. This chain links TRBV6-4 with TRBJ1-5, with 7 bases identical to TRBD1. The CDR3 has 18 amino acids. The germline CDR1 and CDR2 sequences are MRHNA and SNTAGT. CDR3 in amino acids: CACSSKPGQLDSNQPQHF. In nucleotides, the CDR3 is TGTGCCTGCAGTTCCAAACCGGGACAGCTCGATAGCAATCAGCCCCAGCATTTT.

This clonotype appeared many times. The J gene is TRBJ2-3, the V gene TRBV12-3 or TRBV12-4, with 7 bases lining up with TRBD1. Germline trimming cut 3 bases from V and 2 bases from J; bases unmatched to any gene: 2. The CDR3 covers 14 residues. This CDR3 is CASSFDRDTDTQYF. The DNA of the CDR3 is TGTGCCAGCAGTTTCGACAGGGACACAGATACGCAGTATTTT.

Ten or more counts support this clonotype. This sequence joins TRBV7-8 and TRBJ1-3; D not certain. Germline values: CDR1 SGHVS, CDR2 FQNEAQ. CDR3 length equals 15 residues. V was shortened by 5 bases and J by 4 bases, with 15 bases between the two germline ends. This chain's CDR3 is CASSPSEGRGNTIYF. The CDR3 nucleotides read TGTGCCAGCAGCCCCAGTGAGGGCAGGGGAAACACCATATATTTT.

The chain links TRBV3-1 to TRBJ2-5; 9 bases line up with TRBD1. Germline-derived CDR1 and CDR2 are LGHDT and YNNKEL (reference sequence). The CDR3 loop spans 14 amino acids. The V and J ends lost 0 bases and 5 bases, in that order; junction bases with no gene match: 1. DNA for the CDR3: TGTGCCAGCAGCCAAGAAGGGACAGGGGAGACCCAGTACTTC. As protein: CASSQEGTGETQYF.

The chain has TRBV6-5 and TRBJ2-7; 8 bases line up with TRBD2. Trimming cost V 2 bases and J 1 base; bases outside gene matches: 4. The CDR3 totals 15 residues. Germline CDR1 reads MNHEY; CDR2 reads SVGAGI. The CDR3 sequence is CASSYMTSASYEQYF. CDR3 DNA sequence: TGTGCCAGCAGTTACATGACTAGCGCGTCCTACGAGCAGTACTTC.

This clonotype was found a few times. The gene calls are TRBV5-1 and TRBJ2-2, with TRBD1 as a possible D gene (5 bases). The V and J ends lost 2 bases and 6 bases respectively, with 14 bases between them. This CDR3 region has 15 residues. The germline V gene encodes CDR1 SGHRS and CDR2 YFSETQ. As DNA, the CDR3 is TGCGCCAGCAGCTTCTCCCCCAGGGTCCCCGGGGAGCTGTTTTTT. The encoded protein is CASSFSPRVPGELFF.

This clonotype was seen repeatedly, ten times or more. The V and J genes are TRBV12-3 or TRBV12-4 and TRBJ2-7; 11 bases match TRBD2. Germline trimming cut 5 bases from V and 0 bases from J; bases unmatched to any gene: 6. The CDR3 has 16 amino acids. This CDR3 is CASSPQLAGDSYEQYF. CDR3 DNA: TGTGCCAGCAGTCCACAACTAGCGGGAGACTCCTACGAGCAGTACTTC.

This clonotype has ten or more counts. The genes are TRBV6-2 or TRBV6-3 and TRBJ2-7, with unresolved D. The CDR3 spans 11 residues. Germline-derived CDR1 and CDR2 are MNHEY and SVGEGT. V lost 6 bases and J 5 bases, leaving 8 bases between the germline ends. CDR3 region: CASSRLHEQYF. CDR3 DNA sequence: TGTGCCAGCAGCCGCCTTCACGAGCAGTACTTC.

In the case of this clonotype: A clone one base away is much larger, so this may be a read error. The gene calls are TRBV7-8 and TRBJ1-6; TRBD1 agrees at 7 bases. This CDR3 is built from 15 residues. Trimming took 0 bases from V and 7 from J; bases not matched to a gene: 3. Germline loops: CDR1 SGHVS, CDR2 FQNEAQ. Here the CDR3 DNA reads TGTGCCAGCAGCTTAGCCACACAGGGGAATTCACCCCTCCACTTT. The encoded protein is CASSLATQGNSPLHF.

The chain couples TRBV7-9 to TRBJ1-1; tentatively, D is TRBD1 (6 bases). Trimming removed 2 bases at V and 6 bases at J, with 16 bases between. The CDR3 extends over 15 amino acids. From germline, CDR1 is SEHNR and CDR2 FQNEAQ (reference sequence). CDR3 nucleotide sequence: TGTGCCAGCAGCTTAATAAGAGGAGGGGGGGCTGAAGCTTTCTTT. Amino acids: CASSLIRGGGAEAFF.

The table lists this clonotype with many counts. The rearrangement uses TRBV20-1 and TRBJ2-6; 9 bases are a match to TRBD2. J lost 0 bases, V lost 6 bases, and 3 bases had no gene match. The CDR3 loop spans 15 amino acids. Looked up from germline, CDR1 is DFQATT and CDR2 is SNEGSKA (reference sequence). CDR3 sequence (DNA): TGCAGTGCCTTTAGCGGGAGCTCTGGGGCCAACGTCCTGACTTTC. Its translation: CSAFSGSSGANVLTF.

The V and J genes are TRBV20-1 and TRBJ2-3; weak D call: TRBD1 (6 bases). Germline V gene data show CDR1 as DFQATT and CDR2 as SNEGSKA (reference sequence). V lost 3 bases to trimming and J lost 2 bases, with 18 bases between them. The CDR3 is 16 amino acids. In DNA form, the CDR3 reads TGCAGTGCTAGCCAGCAAGGGCAGGGGACCACAGATACGCAGTATTTT. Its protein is CSASQQGQGTTDTQYF.

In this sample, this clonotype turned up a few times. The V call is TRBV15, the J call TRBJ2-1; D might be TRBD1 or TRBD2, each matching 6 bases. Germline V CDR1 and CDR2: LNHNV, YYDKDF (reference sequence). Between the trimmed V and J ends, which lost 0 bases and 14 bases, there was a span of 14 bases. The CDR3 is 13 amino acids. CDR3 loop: CATSRDQLAGEFF. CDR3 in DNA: TGTGCCACCAGCAGAGATCAACTAGCAGGGGAGTTCTTC. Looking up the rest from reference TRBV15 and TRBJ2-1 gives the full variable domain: DAMVIQNPRYQVTQFGKPVTLSCSQTLNHNVMYWYQQKSSQAPKLLFHYYDKDFNNEADTPDNFQSRRPNTSFCFLDIRSPGLGDTAMYLCATSRDQLAGEFFGPGTRLTVL.

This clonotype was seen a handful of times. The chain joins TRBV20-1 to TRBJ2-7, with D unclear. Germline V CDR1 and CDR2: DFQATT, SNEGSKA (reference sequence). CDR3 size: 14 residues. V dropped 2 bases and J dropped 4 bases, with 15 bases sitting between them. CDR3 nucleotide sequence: TGCAGTGCTAGAAGGGCCGGGCGCGTTTACGAGCAGTACTTC. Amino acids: CSARRAGRVYEQYF.

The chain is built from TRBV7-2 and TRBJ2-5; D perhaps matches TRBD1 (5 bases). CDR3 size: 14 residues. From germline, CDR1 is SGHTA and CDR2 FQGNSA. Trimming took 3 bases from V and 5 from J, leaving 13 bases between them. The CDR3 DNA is TGTGCCAGCAGCTTCCCCATGCCAGGGGAGACCCAGTACTTC. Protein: CASSFPMPGETQYF.

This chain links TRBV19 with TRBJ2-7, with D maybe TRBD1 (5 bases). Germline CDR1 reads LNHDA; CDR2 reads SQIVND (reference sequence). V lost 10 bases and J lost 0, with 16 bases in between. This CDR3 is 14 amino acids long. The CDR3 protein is CATKSLDTSYEQYF. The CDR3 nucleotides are TGTGCCACTAAAAGTCTGGACACCTCCTACGAGCAGTACTTC.

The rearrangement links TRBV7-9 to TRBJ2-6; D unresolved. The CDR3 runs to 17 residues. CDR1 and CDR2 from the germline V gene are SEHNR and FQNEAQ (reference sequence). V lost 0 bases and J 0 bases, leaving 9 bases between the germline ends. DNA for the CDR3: TGTGCCAGCAGCTTAGCGCTTCTGGGCTCTGGGGCCAACGTCCTGACTTTC. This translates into CASSLALLGSGANVLTF.

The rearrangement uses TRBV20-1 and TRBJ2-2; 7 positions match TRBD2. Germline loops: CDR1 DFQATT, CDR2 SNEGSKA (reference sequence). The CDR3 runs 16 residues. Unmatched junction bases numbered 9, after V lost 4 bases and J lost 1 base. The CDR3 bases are TGCAGTGCTATCGGCCCGGGAGGCCTGAACACCGGGGAGCTGTTTTTT. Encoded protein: CSAIGPGGLNTGELFF.

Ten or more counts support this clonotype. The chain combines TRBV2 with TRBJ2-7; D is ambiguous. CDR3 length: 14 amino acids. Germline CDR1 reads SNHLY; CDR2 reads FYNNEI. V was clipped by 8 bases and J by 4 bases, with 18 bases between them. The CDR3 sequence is CASRIPAAGYEQYF. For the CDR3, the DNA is TGTGCCAGCCGAATTCCGGCAGCCGGATACGAGCAGTACTTC.

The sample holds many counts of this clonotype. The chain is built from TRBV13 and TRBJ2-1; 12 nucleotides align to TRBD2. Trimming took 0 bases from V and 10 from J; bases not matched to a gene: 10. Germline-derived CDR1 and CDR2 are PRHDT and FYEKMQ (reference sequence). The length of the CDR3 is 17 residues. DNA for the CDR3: TGTGCCAGCAGCTTAGGCTCGAGACTAGCGGGAGAATGGGAGCAGTTCTTC. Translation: CASSLGSRLAGEWEQFF.

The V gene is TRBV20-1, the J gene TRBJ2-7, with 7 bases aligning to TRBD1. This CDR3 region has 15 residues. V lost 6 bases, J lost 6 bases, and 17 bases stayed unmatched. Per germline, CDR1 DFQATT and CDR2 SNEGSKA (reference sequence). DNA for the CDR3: TGCAGTGCAGGAAGACAGGGAAACCTCCTCTCCGAGCAGTACTTC. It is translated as CSAGRQGNLLSEQYF.

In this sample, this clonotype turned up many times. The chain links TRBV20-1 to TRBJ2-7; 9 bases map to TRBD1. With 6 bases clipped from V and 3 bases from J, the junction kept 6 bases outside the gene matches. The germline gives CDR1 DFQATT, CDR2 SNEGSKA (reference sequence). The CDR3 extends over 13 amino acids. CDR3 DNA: TGCAGTGCCCGGACAGGGGCAAACTACGAGCAGTACTTC. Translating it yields CSARTGANYEQYF.

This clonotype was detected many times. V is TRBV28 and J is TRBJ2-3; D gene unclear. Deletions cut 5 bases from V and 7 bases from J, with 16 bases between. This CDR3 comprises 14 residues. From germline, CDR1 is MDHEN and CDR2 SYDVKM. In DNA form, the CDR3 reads TGTGCCAGCAGTCCCCCCGCCCCCCAGAATACGCAGTATTTT. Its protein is CASSPPAPQNTQYF.

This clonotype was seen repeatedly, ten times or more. CDR3 sequence (DNA): TGTGCCAGCTCACCCTCGACAGGATCCGAGCAGTACTTC. Its translation: CASSPSTGSEQYF. This chain uses TRBV18 with TRBJ2-7; D is perhaps TRBD1 (6 bases). Trimming removed 3 bases from V and 6 bases from J, with 12 bases in between. Germline loops: CDR1 KGHSH, CDR2 LQKENI. The CDR3 extends over 13 amino acids.

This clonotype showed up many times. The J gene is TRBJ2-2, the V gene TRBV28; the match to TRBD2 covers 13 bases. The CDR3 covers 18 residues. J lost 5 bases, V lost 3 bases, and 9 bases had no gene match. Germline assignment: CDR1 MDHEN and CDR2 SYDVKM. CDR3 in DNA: TGTGCCAGCAGTTTGACTAGCGGGAGGATTTGGGGAACCGGGGAGCTGTTTTTT. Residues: CASSLTSGRIWGTGELFF.